This T cell receptor beta chain comes out of a study of breast tumors, draining lymph nodes, adjacent tissues (dated by TCRdb to 2015 to 2016). Context from the whole study: The study compared TCR beta repertoires across tumor, adjacent nontumor tissue and axillary lymph nodes from breast cancer patients. In human breast cancer, the study set out to assess how tumor, surrounding tissue and draining lymph node repertoires relate to one another and whether T cells might be exchanged between them.

This clonotype has a count of ten or more. No antigen is known for it. Per-base qualities were not stored, and no clone one base away is much larger. The lymph node samples were taken from the axillary draining lymph nodes of breast cancer patients. General findings and caveats noted by the study authors: The conclusion that tumor T cells originate in lymph nodes was framed as consistent with a hypothesis rather than directly demonstrated. Tumors showed preferential V and J gene usage, and their T-cell repertoire diversity fell below that of lymph nodes yet above that of nontumor tissue. In luminal-like breast cancer, tumor and nontumor tissue repertoires resembled each other significantly more than in basal-like breast cancer. The data were judged consistent with most tumor T cells deriving from the lymph node and then expanding within tumor tissue.

Instrument on record: Illumina HiSeq 2000. Multiplex PCR amplification was used to build the TCR beta chain libraries. High-throughput sequencing was used to analyze the amplified TCR beta chain products. TCRdb applied fastp at Q25 and MiXCR to the public reads, then kept only in-frame beta chains. Each CDR3 protein appears once, grouped with its most common genes and DNA. The sample table lists some 140,000 distinct CDR3 sequences, 21% of them with a count of one. About 2% of the sample belongs to the ten largest clones. From cysteine to phenylalanine, the CDR3 is 16 amino acids long. Of all the DNA, just the CDR3 is kept, 48 bases in frame from base 1. CDR1 and CDR2, looked up from the germline V gene, are SGHVS and FQNEAQ. The junction shows trimming of 7 bases on V and 5 bases on J, and the gene matches do not reach 13 bases of it.

The V gene is TRBV7-8 and the J gene is TRBJ2-5; 10 nucleotides in the junction match TRBD2. Sequencing was carried out using axillary lymph node tissue. The clonotype comes from a female donor with breast cancer. Some clones in this sample may be carry-over from other donors' samples. The sequence in DNA is TGTGCCAGCAATAAAAGAGGGCTAGCGGGAGTCGAGACCCAGTACTTC. Translation gives CASNKRGLAGVETQYF.